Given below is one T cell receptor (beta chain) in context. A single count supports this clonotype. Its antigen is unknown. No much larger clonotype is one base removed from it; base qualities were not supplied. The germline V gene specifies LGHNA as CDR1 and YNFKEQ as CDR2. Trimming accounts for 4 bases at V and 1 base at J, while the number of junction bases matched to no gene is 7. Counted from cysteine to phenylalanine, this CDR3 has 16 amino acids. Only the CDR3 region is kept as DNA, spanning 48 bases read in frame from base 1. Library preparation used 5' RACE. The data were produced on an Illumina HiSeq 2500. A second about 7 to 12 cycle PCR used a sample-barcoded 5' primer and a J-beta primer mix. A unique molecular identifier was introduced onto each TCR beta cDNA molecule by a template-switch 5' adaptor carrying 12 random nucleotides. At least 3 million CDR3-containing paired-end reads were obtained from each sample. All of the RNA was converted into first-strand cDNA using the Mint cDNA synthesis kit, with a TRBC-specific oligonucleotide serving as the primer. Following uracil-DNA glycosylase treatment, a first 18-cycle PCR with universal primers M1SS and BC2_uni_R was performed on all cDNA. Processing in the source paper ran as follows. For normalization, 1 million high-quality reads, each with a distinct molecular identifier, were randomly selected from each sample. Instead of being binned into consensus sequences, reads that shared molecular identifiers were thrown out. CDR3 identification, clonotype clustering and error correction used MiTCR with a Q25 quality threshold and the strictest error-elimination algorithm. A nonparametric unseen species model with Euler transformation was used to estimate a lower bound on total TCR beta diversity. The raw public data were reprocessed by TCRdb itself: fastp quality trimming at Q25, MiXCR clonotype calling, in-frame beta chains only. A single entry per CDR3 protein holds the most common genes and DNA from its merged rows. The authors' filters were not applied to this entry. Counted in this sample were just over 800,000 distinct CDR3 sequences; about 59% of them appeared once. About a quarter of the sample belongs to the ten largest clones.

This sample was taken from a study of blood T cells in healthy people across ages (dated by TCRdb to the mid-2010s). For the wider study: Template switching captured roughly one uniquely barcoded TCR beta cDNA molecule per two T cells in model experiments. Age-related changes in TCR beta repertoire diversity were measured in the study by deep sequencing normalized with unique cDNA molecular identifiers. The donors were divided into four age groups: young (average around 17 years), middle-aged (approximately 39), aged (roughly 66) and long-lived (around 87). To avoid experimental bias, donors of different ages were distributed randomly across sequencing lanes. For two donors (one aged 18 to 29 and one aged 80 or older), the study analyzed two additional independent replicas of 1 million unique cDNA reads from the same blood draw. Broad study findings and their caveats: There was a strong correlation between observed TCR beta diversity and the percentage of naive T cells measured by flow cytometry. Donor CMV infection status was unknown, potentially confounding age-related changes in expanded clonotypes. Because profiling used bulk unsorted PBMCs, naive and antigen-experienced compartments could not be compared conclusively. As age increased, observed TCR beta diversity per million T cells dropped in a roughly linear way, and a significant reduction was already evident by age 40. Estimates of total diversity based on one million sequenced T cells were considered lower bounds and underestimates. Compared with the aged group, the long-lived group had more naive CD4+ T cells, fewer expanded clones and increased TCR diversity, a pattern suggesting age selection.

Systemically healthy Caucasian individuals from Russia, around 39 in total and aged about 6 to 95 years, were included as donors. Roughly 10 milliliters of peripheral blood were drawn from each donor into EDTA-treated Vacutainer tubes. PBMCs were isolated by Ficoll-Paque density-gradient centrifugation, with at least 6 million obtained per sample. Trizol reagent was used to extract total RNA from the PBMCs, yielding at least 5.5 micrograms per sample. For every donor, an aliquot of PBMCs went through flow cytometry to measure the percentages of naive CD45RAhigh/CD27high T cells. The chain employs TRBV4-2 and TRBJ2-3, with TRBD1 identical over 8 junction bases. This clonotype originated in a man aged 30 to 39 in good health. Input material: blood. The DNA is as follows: TGTGCCAGCAGCCCGGCGCCGGGACAGGGCACAGATACGCAGTATTTT. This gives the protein CASSPAPGQGTDTQYF.